A single sample gave rise to the 22 T cell receptor beta chains below, sequenced in a study of OX40 agonist ivuxolimab in advanced cancers. Here immunoSEQ multiplex PCR was the method, and the copy in TCRdb shows in-frame clones only, minus some. Counted here are tens of thousands of clones, around 90% occurring once; the ten biggest clones make up about 0.63%. The material sequenced was CD4+ or CD8+ T cells sorted from blood, taken in a trial of the OX40 agonist ivuxolimab. These TCRs come from an adult with an advanced solid tumor such as melanoma, head and neck, liver or kidney cancer.

CDR3 nucleotide sequence: TGTGCCATCAGTGAGTTCGGACTAGCGGAAATAGGGGAGCAGTTCTTC. This encodes CAISEFGLAEIGEQFF. This chain connects TRBV10-3 to TRBJ2-1, with TRBD2 matching 10 bases. Germline V gives CDR1 ENHRY, CDR2 SYGVKD. Trimming cost V 1 base and J 10 bases; bases outside gene matches: 10. The CDR3 loop spans 16 amino acids.

This rearrangement joins TRBV5-1 to TRBJ2-1, with D possibly called TRBD1 or TRBD2 (5 bases each). The CDR3 sequence is 12 residues long. V lost 4 bases to trimming and J lost 8 bases, with 10 bases between them. Germline lookup yields CDR1 SGHRS and CDR2 YFSETQ. The CDR3 DNA sequence: TGCGCCAGCAGCACTCAGGGAGATGAGCAGTTCTTC. This encodes CASSTQGDEQFF. The full variable domain, completed using reference TRBV5-1 and TRBJ2-1, is KAGVTQTPRYLIKTRGQQVTLSCSPISGHRSVSWYQQTPGQGLQFLFEYFSETQRNKGNFPGRFSGRQFSNSRSEMNVSTLELGDSALYLCASSTQGDEQFFGPGTRLTVL.

The chain recombines TRBV7-8 with TRBJ2-1; 8 nucleotides agree with TRBD2. With V trimmed by 0 bases and J by 3 bases, 4 bases remained unmatched. Germline-derived CDR1 and CDR2 are SGHVS and FQNEAQ. The CDR3 consists of 16 residues. Here the CDR3 DNA reads TGTGCCAGCAGCTTAGCATGGACTAGCAGCTACAATGAGCAGTTCTTC. It translates to CASSLAWTSSYNEQFF. The whole variable domain, filled in from reference TRBV7-8 and TRBJ2-1, reads GAGVSQSPRYKVAKRGQDVALRCDPISGHVSLFWYQQALGQGPEFLTYFQNEAQLDKSGLPSDRFFAERPEGSVSTLKIQRTQQEDSAVYLCASSLAWTSSYNEQFFGPGTRLTVL.

The chain couples TRBV29-1 to TRBJ1-2; D gene unclear. Germline values: CDR1 SQVTM, CDR2 ANQGSEA. This CDR3 has 14 amino acids. Trimming removed 3 bases from V and 7 bases from J, with 18 bases in between. CDR3 residues: CSVEVRSTLGGYTF. DNA for the CDR3: TGCAGCGTTGAGGTCAGAAGCACATTAGGTGGCTACACCTTC.

J is TRBJ1-2 and V is TRBV28, with TRBD1 matching over 8 bases. The CDR3 covers 15 residues. Trimming cost V 5 bases and J 3 bases; bases outside gene matches: 8. Germline V CDR1 and CDR2: MDHEN, SYDVKM. The CDR3: CASSTFQGAHYGYTF. CDR3 in DNA: TGTGCCAGCAGTACGTTCCAGGGGGCGCACTATGGCTACACCTTC.

The chain links TRBV2 to TRBJ2-7, with D uncertain. Germline V gene lookup returns CDR1 SNHLY and CDR2 FYNNEI. V was pared by 5 bases and J by 0 bases, with 5 bases between. The CDR3 consists of 12 residues. CDR3 coding DNA: TGTGCCAGCAGTAAGAACTCCTACGAGCAGTACTTC. Its translation: CASSKNSYEQYF.

V is TRBV11-1 and J is TRBJ2-1; D ambiguous. V was pared by 2 bases and J by 3 bases, with 5 bases between. There are 13 residues in the CDR3. Per germline, CDR1 SGHAT and CDR2 FQDESV (reference sequence). Here the CDR3 reads CASSLPSYNEQFF. The CDR3 coding sequence is TGTGCCAGCAGCTTACCCAGCTACAATGAGCAGTTCTTC.

Only one count was recorded for this clone. V usage is TRBV6-1 and J usage is TRBJ2-5; no firm D call. Trimming removed 4 bases at V and 3 bases at J, with 9 bases between. CDR3 length equals 13 residues. CDR1 is MNHNS, CDR2 SASEGT, per germline. The CDR3 nucleotides read TGTGCCAGCAGTGGAGGTGCGAAAGAGACCCAGTACTTC. It yields the protein CASSGGAKETQYF.

The DNA of the CDR3 is TGTGCCAGTAGGGGGGGACAGCTCCATGAAAAACTGTTTTTT. Protein product: CASRGGQLHEKLFF. V is TRBV19 and J is TRBJ1-4, with 7 bases identical to TRBD1. Trimming at V came to 6 bases and at J to 6 bases, leaving 7 bases not matched to a gene. The CDR3 runs 14 residues. Germline V gene lookup returns CDR1 LNHDA and CDR2 SQIVND (reference sequence). The full variable domain, rest sourced from reference TRBV19 and TRBJ1-4, is DGGITQSPKYLFRKEGQNVTLSCEQNLNHDAMYWYRQDPGQGLRLIYYSQIVNDFQKGDIAEGYSVSREKKESFPLTVTSAQKNPTAFYLCASRGGQLHEKLFFGSGTQLSVL.

CDR3 sequence: CASGSDRNTEAFF. Written as DNA, the CDR3 is TGTGCTAGTGGTTCCGACAGGAACACTGAAGCTTTCTTT. V and J are TRBV12-5 and TRBJ1-1; D is possibly TRBD1 (5 bases). From germline, CDR1 is LGHNT and CDR2 FRNRAP. The CDR3 has 13 amino acids. V was shortened by 4 bases and J by 1 base, with 7 bases between the two germline ends.

The chain employs TRBV6-5 and TRBJ2-7; no firm D call. From germline, CDR1 is MNHEY and CDR2 SVGAGI. Deletions cut 2 bases from V and 2 bases from J, with 7 bases between. The CDR3 is 13 residues long. The CDR3 protein is CASSYDGPYEQYF. The CDR3 DNA follows: TGTGCCAGCAGTTACGACGGCCCCTACGAGCAGTACTTC.

This sequence joins TRBV5-1 and TRBJ2-4; 7 nucleotides match TRBD1. CDR1 is SGHRS, CDR2 YFSETQ, per germline. Trimming at V came to 0 bases and at J to 7 bases, leaving 22 bases not matched to a gene. The CDR3 length is 20 residues. CDR3 loop: CASSLEGSNRGVPRANIQYF. The CDR3 DNA sequence: TGCGCCAGCAGCTTGGAGGGGTCCAACAGGGGAGTTCCCAGGGCGAACATTCAGTACTTC.

This chain connects TRBV5-1 to TRBJ2-7, with D perhaps matching TRBD2 (5 bases). Germline V gives CDR1 SGHRS, CDR2 YFSETQ. V dropped 4 bases and J dropped 6 bases, with 14 bases sitting between them. The CDR3 loop spans 13 amino acids. CDR3: CASSAGDISEQYF. CDR3 coding DNA: TGCGCCAGCAGCGCGGGTGACATATCCGAGCAGTACTTC.

The CDR3 sequence: CASSLGRANTEAFF. In nucleotides, the CDR3 is TGTGCCAGCAGCTTGGGGCGGGCGAACACTGAAGCTTTCTTT. This sequence joins TRBV11-3 and TRBJ1-1; tentatively, D is TRBD1 (5 bases). The CDR3 runs 14 residues. The V end was cut by 3 bases, the J end by 1 base, with 9 bases between. The germline V gene encodes CDR1 SGHNT and CDR2 YENEEA.

This chain uses TRBV19 with TRBJ2-6, with 7 bases aligning to TRBD1. CDR1 LNHDA and CDR2 SQIVND come from the germline V gene (reference sequence). Trimming removed 3 bases from V and 0 bases from J; junction bases left unmatched: 11. The CDR3 is made up of 19 amino acids. The CDR3 DNA follows: TGTGCCAGTAGTATTGAAGACAGGGAGCCCCTCTCTGGGGCCAACGTCCTGACTTTC. It is translated as CASSIEDREPLSGANVLTF.

This clone was detected only a few times. The V call is TRBV10-1, the J call TRBJ2-7; 10 nucleotides align to TRBD1. The V gene end was trimmed by 9 bases and the J gene end by 0 bases; junction bases not matched to a gene: 2. The CDR3 has 13 amino acids. Looked up from germline, CDR1 is WNHNN and CDR2 is SYGVQD (reference sequence). CDR3 amino acids: CARGQGFSYEQYF. In nucleotides, the CDR3 is TGCGCCAGGGGACAGGGGTTCTCCTACGAGCAGTACTTC.

This clone is medium-sized. The rearrangement joins TRBV10-3 to TRBJ2-1; 10 nucleotides line up with TRBD2. With 6 bases clipped from V and 3 bases from J, the junction kept 5 bases outside the gene matches. The CDR3 is 15 residues long. Germline V gene lookup returns CDR1 ENHRY and CDR2 SYGVKD. CDR3 nucleotide sequence: TGTGCCATCAGAGGCGGGACTAGCGACTACAATGAGCAGTTCTTC. This translates into CAIRGGTSDYNEQFF.

This sequence joins TRBV19 and TRBJ1-5, with 7 bases matching TRBD1. Trimming cost V 8 bases and J 4 bases; bases outside gene matches: 11. The CDR3 loop spans 15 amino acids. The germline V gene has CDR1 LNHDA and CDR2 SQIVND (reference sequence). In nucleotides, the CDR3 is TGTGCCAGTGATCCGACAGGGTGGGGGAATCAGCCCCAGCATTTT. Translating gives CASDPTGWGNQPQHF.

The chain joins TRBV25-1 to TRBJ2-7; TRBD1 aligns across 7 bases. Germline trimming cut 1 base from V and 0 bases from J; bases unmatched to any gene: 6. CDR1 MGHDK and CDR2 SYGVNS come from the germline V gene. The CDR3 runs 16 residues. Written as DNA, the CDR3 is TGTGCCAGCAGTGAATGGTTGGCAGGGGGCTCCTACGAGCAGTACTTC. Its translation is CASSEWLAGGSYEQYF.

The chain joins TRBV10-3 to TRBJ2-5, with 11 positions matching TRBD2. The ends lost 10 bases at V and 4 bases at J; junction bases unmatched: 8. In germline, CDR1 is ENHRY, CDR2 SYGVKD. This CDR3 contains 14 residues. CDR3 sequence reads: CATRLAGGGETQYF. The CDR3 DNA is TGTGCCACCAGGCTAGCGGGAGGTGGAGAGACCCAGTACTTC.

The chain carries TRBV2 and TRBJ1-5, with 7 bases identical to TRBD1. Germline CDR1 and CDR2: SNHLY and FYNNEI. The V segment lost 8 bases and the J segment 6 bases; nucleotides outside the gene matches: 16. The CDR3 contains 16 residues. The CDR3 DNA is TGTGCCAGCCATTCAACCCCGGCAGGGGGGAGTCAGCCCCAGCATTTT. Amino acid sequence: CASHSTPAGGSQPQHF. The variable domain in full, with the rest retrieved from reference TRBV2 and TRBJ1-5, is EPEVTQTPSHQVTQMGQEVILRCVPISNHLYFYWYRQILGQKVEFLVSFYNNEISEKSEIFDDQFSVERPDGSNFTLKIRSTKLEDSAMYFCASHSTPAGGSQPQHFGDGTRLSIL.

The chain couples TRBV6-1 to TRBJ2-3, with a tentative D call TRBD2 (6 bases). There are 14 residues in the CDR3. Germline V gives CDR1 MNHNS, CDR2 SASEGT. Trimming took off 0 bases at V and 8 bases at J, with 12 bases between the two ends. In DNA, the CDR3 is TGTGCCAGCAGTGAAGCGCCGGGAGTGGGTACGCAGTATTTT. Translated: CASSEAPGVGTQYF.